A single T cell receptor (beta chain) is shown here with its context. This entry is derived from a study of blood T cell repertoires in COVID-19. On the study more broadly: Acute-phase and convalescent COVID-19 samples originated in the United States, Italy and Spain. The cDNA or gDNA used as material had been derived from T cells, B-cell-depleted T cells, or PBMCs.

CDR3 length equals 16 residues. Trimming removed 8 bases from V and 3 bases from J; junction bases left unmatched: 14. Germline CDR1 MNHEY, CDR2 SMNVEV (reference sequence). As originally analysed: Amplified reference gene primers provided the basis for estimating nucleated cell counts. The data were produced by immunoSEQ multiplex PCR, yet TCRdb's version contains in-frame clones alone and is incomplete. The V and J calls and the clone size are those of that table, but D and trimming were determined from the DNA. The sample carries about 53,000 clones, more than 70% recorded once. This TCR came from an older man with active COVID-19. The sample was peripheral blood. The gene calls are TRBV27 and TRBJ1-1; 8 bases are a match to TRBD1. CDR3 in amino acids: CASRSDRGRGYTEAFF. In DNA form, the CDR3 reads TGTGCCAGCCGCTCCGACAGGGGAAGAGGGTACACTGAAGCTTTCTTT.